This TCR beta chain derives from a study of cytotoxic CD8 clonotypes in ibrutinib-treated CLL. Study information: Sequencing produced an average of about 260,000 productive templates and 85,000 to 95,000 productive rearrangements per sample.

Produced via immunoSEQ multiplex PCR; TCRdb's table is partial and in-frame only. The sample lists about 200,000 clones; 70% were seen once. Study-level points and caveats: Sustained-remission and progressing patients had unequal sampling times.

In the case of this clone: Its antigen is currently unknown.

The V end lost 5 bases, the J end lost 3 bases, and 10 bases lay between the germline ends. The CDR3 runs to 13 residues. Germline V gene lookup returns CDR1 KGHSH and CDR2 LQKENI. The chain joins TRBV18 to TRBJ1-1, with D possibly matching TRBD1 (5 bases). The sample consisted of PBMCs, taken after 12 months of ibrutinib treatment. The sequence derives from a human donor with chronic lymphocytic leukemia. This CDR3 reads CASSSDKYTEAFF. The CDR3 DNA sequence: TGTGCCAGCTCATCGGACAAGTACACTGAAGCTTTCTTT.